Each of the 9 T cell receptor beta chains below was sequenced from the same sample in a study of T cell repertoires in cytomegalovirus infection (dated 2019 in TCRdb). Sequencing took place on an Illumina HiSeq 1500. Starting from the raw public reads, TCRdb applied fastp trimming at Q25, assembled clones with MiXCR and retained in-frame beta chains. CDR3 protein duplicates are merged, each entry listing the most common genes and DNA. This sample comprises 640,000 or so distinct CDR3 sequences, around 35% of them detected only once. The ten top clones hold 15% to 20% of the sample. Antigens for these TCRs are unknown. The sample's treatment or condition label, decoded: in vitro stimulation with specific CMV peptide epitopes to enrich CMV-specific T cells. Source: cultured PBMCs, taken from culture after CMV antigen stimulation. The receptors come from a human donor in good health (CMV status not recorded). Some clones in this sample may be carry-over from other donors' samples.

This clonotype appeared many times. The rearrangement uses TRBV7-2 and TRBJ1-1, with TRBD1 matching over 7 bases. Trimming cost V 5 bases and J 4 bases; bases outside gene matches: 4. This CDR3 has 13 amino acids. Germline V gives CDR1 SGHTA, CDR2 FQGNSA. The CDR3 is CASSRGTATEAFF. As DNA, the CDR3 is TGTGCCAGCAGCCGCGGGACAGCCACTGAAGCTTTCTTT.

The chain couples TRBV2 to TRBJ2-3, with D perhaps TRBD1 or TRBD2 (5 bases each). The CDR3 totals 14 residues. The germline CDR1 and CDR2 sequences are SNHLY and FYNNEI. Between the trimmed V and J ends, which lost 8 bases and 2 bases, there was a span of 14 bases. Here the CDR3 reads CASDPGPITDTQYF. The CDR3 DNA follows: TGTGCCAGCGACCCGGGACCGATCACAGATACGCAGTATTTT.

This clonotype was seen more than once but under ten times. The chain uses TRBV27 and TRBJ2-5; the D gene is possibly TRBD2 (5 bases). CDR3 length: 14 residues. V lost 2 bases and J 2 bases, leaving 9 bases between the germline ends. Germline V gives CDR1 MNHEY, CDR2 SMNVEV (reference sequence). The CDR3 loop reads CASSLKSGQETQYF. The CDR3 DNA is TGTGCCAGCAGTTTAAAATCGGGACAAGAGACCCAGTACTTC.

This chain joins TRBV30 and TRBJ1-5; D may be TRBD1 (5 bases). The CDR3 is made up of 13 amino acids. Germline CDR1 is GTSNPN and CDR2 is SVGIG (reference sequence). V gave up 0 bases and J gave up 5 bases, with 8 bases separating them. CDR3 DNA sequence: TGTGCCTGGAGTGTGGGGGTCGATCAGCCCCAGCATTTT. It codes for CAWSVGVDQPQHF.

The chain couples TRBV11-2 to TRBJ2-7; TRBD2 is a possible D gene (5 bases). The CDR3 consists of 14 residues. Germline CDR1 is SGHAT and CDR2 is FQNNGV. The V gene lost 2 bases and the J gene lost 3 bases, with 11 bases spanning the gap. CDR3: CASSLRSSGYEQYF. CDR3 sequence (DNA): TGTGCCAGCAGCTTAAGATCCAGCGGCTACGAGCAGTACTTC.

The rearrangement uses TRBV6-2 or TRBV6-3 and TRBJ2-1, with TRBD1 as a possible D gene (6 bases). V was trimmed by 8 bases and J by 0 bases, leaving 14 bases between them. CDR3 length: 15 residues. Per germline, CDR1 MNHEY and CDR2 SVGEGT. The CDR3: CASGQRTVSYNEQFF. Here the CDR3 DNA reads TGTGCCAGCGGGCAGCGGACAGTCTCCTACAATGAGCAGTTCTTC.

The chain recombines TRBV4-1 with TRBJ2-7, with 8 bases identical to TRBD1. J gave up 0 bases and V 1 base, and 5 bases lay outside the gene matches. The CDR3 covers 16 residues. From germline, CDR1 is MGHRA and CDR2 YSYEKL. The CDR3, as DNA: TGCGCCAGCAGCCAAGTAAGCACAGGGGGCTCCTACGAGCAGTACTTC. Encoded protein: CASSQVSTGGSYEQYF.

J is TRBJ1-4 and V is TRBV7-9; D remains ambiguous. V was pared by 7 bases and J by 8 bases, with 8 bases between. The CDR3 extends over 11 amino acids. The germline V gene has CDR1 SEHNR and CDR2 FQNEAQ (reference sequence). CDR3 bases: TGTGCCAGCACCCCGAGCGAAAAACTGTTTTTT. Its protein product is CASTPSEKLFF.

This clonotype was counted a few times. CDR3 nucleotides: TGTGCCAGTAGCCCCGGACAGCCCTACTATGGCTACACCTTC. Protein sequence: CASSPGQPYYGYTF. The chain has TRBV19 and TRBJ1-2; perhaps TRBD1 as D (6 bases). There are 14 residues in the CDR3. V lost 6 bases and J lost 3, with 14 bases in between. Germline V gives CDR1 LNHDA, CDR2 SQIVND (reference sequence). Complete variable domain (other parts from reference TRBV19 and TRBJ1-2): DGGITQSPKYLFRKEGQNVTLSCEQNLNHDAMYWYRQDPGQGLRLIYYSQIVNDFQKGDIAEGYSVSREKKESFPLTVTSAQKNPTAFYLCASSPGQPYYGYTFGSGTRLTVV.